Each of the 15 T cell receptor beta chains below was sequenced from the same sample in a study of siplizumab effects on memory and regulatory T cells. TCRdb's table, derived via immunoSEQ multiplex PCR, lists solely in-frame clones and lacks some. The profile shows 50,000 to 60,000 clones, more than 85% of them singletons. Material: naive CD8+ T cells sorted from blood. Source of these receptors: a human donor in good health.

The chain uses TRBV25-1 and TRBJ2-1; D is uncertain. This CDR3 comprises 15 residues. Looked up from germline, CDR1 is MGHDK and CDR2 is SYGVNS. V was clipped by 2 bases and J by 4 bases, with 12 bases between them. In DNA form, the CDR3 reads TGTGCCAGCAGTGAACCTGGCGTAACTTACAATGAGCAGTTCTTC. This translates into CASSEPGVTYNEQFF.

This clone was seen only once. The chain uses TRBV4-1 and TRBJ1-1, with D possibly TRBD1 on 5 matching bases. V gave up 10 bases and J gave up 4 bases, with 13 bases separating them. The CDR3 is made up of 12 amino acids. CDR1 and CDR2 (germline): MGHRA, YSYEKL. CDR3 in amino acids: CATYDGGTEAFF. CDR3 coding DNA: TGCGCCACCTATGACGGGGGCACTGAAGCTTTCTTT.

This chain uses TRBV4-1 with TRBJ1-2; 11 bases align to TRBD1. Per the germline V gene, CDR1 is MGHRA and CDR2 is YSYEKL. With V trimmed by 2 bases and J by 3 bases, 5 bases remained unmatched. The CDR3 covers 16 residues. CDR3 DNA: TGCGCCAGCAGCCAACTGCCGGGACAGGGGGACTATGGCTACACCTTC. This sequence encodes CASSQLPGQGDYGYTF.

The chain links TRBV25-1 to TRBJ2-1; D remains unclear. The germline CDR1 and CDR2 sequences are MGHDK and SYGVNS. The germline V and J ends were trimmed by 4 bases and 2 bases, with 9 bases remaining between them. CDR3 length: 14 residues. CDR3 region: CASSGGFTYNEQFF. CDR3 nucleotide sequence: TGTGCCAGCAGTGGTGGATTTACCTACAATGAGCAGTTCTTC.

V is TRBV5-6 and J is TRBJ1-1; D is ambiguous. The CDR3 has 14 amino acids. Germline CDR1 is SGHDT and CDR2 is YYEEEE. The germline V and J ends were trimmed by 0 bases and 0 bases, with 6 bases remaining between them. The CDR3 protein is CASSLDSMNTEAFF. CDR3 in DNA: TGTGCCAGCAGCTTGGACAGCATGAACACTGAAGCTTTCTTT.

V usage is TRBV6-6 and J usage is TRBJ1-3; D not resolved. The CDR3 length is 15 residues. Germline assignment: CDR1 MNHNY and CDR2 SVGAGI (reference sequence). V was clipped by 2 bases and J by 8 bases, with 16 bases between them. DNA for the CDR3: TGTGCCAGCAGTTACCCGGCCGGCCCCGGGGACACCATATATTTT. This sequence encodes CASSYPAGPGDTIYF.

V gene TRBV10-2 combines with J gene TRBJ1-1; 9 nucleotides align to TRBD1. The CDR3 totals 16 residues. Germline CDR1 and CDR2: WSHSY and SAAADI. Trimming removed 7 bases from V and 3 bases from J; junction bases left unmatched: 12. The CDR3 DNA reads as TGCGCCAGCACTGGAGGACAGGGGATTGAGGACACTGAAGCTTTCTTT. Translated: CASTGGQGIEDTEAFF.

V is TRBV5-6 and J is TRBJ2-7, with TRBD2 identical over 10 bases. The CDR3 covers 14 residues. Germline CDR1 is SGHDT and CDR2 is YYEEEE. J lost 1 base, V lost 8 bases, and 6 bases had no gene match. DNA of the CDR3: TGTGCCAGTTCGACTAGCGGGTCTTCCTACGAGCAGTACTTC. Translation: CASSTSGSSYEQYF.

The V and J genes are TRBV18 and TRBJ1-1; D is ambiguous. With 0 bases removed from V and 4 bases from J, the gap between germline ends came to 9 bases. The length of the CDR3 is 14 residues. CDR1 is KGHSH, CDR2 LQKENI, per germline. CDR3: CASSPPVWGTEAFF. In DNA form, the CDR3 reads TGTGCCAGCTCACCACCGGTGTGGGGCACTGAAGCTTTCTTT. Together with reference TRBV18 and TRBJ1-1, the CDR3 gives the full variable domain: NAGVMQNPRHLVRRRGQEARLRCSPMKGHSHVYWYRQLPEEGLKFMVYLQKENIIDESGMPKERFSAEFPKEGPSILRIQQVVRGDSAAYFCASSPPVWGTEAFFGQGTRLTVV.

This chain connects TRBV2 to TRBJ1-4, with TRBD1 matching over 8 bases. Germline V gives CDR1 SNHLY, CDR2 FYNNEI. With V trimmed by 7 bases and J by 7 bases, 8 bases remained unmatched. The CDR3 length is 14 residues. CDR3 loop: CASTPTGGREKLFF. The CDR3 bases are TGTGCCAGCACCCCCACAGGGGGTCGTGAAAAACTGTTTTTT.

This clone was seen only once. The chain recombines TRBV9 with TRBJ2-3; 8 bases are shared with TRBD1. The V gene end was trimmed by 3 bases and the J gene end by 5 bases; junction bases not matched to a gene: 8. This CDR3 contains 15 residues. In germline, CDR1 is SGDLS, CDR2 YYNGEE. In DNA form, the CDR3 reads TGTGCCAGCAGCGGACAGGGGCTGTGGGGAGATACGCAGTATTTT. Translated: CASSGQGLWGDTQYF.

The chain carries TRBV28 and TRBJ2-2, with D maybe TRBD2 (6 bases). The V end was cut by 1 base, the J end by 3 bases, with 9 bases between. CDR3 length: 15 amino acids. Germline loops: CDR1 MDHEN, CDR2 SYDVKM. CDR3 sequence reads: CASSLYGGYTGELFF. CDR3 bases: TGTGCCAGCAGTTTATACGGGGGATACACCGGGGAGCTGTTTTTT.

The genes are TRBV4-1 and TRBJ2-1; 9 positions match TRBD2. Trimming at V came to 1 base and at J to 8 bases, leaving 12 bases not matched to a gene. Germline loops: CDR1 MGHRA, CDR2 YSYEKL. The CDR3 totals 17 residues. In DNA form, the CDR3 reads TGCGCCAGCAGCCAAGCTGTAGCGGGAGTAGGCGGGCATGAGCAGTTCTTC. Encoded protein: CASSQAVAGVGGHEQFF.

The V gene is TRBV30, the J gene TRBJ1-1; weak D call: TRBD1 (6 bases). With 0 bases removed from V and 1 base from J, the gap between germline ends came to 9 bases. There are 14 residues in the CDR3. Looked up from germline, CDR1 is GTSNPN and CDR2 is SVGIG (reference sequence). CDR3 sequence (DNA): TGTGCCTGGAGTGTACTAGGGGGGAACACTGAAGCTTTCTTT. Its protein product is CAWSVLGGNTEAFF. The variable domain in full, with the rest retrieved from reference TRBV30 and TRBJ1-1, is SQTIHQWPATLVQPVGSPLSLECTVEGTSNPNLYWYRQAAGRGLQLLFYSVGIGQISSEVPQNLSASRPQDRQFILSSKKLLLSDSGFYLCAWSVLGGNTEAFFGQGTRLTVV.

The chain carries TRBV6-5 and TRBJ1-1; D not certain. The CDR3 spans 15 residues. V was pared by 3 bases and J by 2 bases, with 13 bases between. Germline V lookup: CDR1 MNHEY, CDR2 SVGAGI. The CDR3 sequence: CASSYSRTGNTEAFF. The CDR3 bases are TGTGCCAGCAGTTATTCCAGGACGGGAAACACTGAAGCTTTCTTT.